What follows are 10 T cell receptor beta chains derived from one specimen sequenced in a study of T cell responses to AZD1222 COVID-19 vaccine. Clones were sequenced by immunoSEQ multiplex PCR, and TCRdb holds only the in-frame ones, with some missing. In the table there are roughly 260,000 clones, approximately 95% of which are singletons. Sequences were derived from peripheral blood, sampled on day 0 of AZD1222 vaccination. The receptors derive from an adult in good health.

The chain combines TRBV27 with TRBJ1-5; D not certain. The CDR3 totals 12 residues. Germline assignment: CDR1 MNHEY and CDR2 SMNVEV (reference sequence). Trimming left V 6 bases short and J 6 bases short, with 9 bases between. The CDR3 is CASSSVGQPQHF. The CDR3 DNA reads as TGTGCCAGCAGCTCCGTGGGTCAGCCCCAGCATTTT.

The genes are TRBV3-1 (or the pseudogene TRBV3-2) and TRBJ2-3; unclear D gene. This CDR3 region has 14 residues. Germline values: CDR1 LGHDT, CDR2 YNNKEL (reference sequence). V was cut by 4 bases and J by 2 bases, with 10 bases left in between. CDR3 in amino acids: CASSRPGPTDTQYF. CDR3 nucleotide sequence: TGTGCCAGCAGCCGTCCCGGGCCCACAGATACGCAGTATTTT.

The rearrangement links TRBV4-1 to TRBJ2-7; perhaps TRBD2 as D (6 bases). CDR3 length equals 15 residues. The ends were cut back, 1 base at V and 6 bases at J, with 16 bases in the middle. Germline V CDR1 and CDR2: MGHRA, YSYEKL. The chain's CDR3 is CASSQGSLLAPEQYF. CDR3 bases: TGCGCCAGCAGCCAAGGAAGTTTACTAGCTCCCGAGCAGTACTTC.

CDR3 protein: CAWGAIPQETQYF. CDR3 bases: TGTGCCTGGGGAGCGATCCCCCAAGAGACCCAGTACTTC. The gene calls are TRBV2 and TRBJ2-5; D possibly corresponds to TRBD2 (5 bases). The CDR3 length is 13 residues. The germline V gene encodes CDR1 SNHLY and CDR2 FYNNEI. V was pared by 11 bases and J by 1 base, with 14 bases between.

V usage is TRBV2 and J usage is TRBJ1-2; 7 nucleotides line up with TRBD1. V lost 5 bases and J lost 8; bases outside the gene matches: 5. Germline CDR1 is SNHLY and CDR2 is FYNNEI. The CDR3 has 12 residues. This chain's CDR3 is CASSTTGVGYTF. The CDR3 bases are TGTGCCAGCAGTACAACAGGGGTAGGCTACACCTTC.

The V call is TRBV18, the J call TRBJ2-3, with TRBD2 matching 12 bases. Germline values: CDR1 KGHSH, CDR2 LQKENI. This CDR3 comprises 18 residues. Trimming removed 6 bases from V and 0 bases from J; junction bases left unmatched: 10. CDR3 region: CASSILAGGSSSTDTQYF. The DNA for the CDR3 is TGTGCCAGCTCGATACTAGCGGGGGGCAGCTCTAGCACAGATACGCAGTATTTT.

As concerns this clone: This is likely a read error, given that the CDR3 carries no conserved phenylalanine or tryptophan at its end. No DNA is shown, since the ends of the CDR3 on it are uncertain; the CDR3 is the one TCRdb lists. The J gene is TRBJ1-6, the V gene TRBV12-2; the table gives TRBD1 as D, unverified against the DNA. TRBV12-2 corresponds to a pseudogene. The CDR3 region is 11 residues in length, termini included. CDR3 in amino acids: CASRLAGTGLS.

This chain uses TRBV28 with TRBJ2-3; possibly TRBD2 for D (6 bases). CDR3 length: 14 residues. CDR1 is MDHEN and CDR2 is SYDVKM in the germline V gene. V lost 6 bases to trimming and J lost 2 bases, with 12 bases between them. The CDR3: CASRSGLLTDTQYF. CDR3 sequence (DNA): TGTGCCAGCAGATCGGGACTCCTCACAGATACGCAGTATTTT.

The CDR3 bases are TGTGCCAGCAGTTTATCCCTAGCGGGAGTAGGGGAGACCCAGTACTTC. Translating it yields CASSLSLAGVGETQYF. This chain uses TRBV27 with TRBJ2-5, with 10 bases aligning to TRBD2. The CDR3 sequence is 16 residues long. V dropped 0 bases and J dropped 5; count of bases not matched to a gene: 6. CDR1 and CDR2 from the germline V gene are MNHEY and SMNVEV (reference sequence).

This clone was found a few times. The V gene is TRBV2, the J gene TRBJ1-1, with D perhaps TRBD1 (5 bases). The germline V gene has CDR1 SNHLY and CDR2 FYNNEI. The CDR3 consists of 14 residues. Trimming removed 1 base from V and 3 bases from J, with 9 bases in between. CDR3 sequence reads: CASSEEGADTEAFF. CDR3 bases: TGTGCCAGCAGTGAAGAAGGGGCAGACACTGAAGCTTTCTTT.